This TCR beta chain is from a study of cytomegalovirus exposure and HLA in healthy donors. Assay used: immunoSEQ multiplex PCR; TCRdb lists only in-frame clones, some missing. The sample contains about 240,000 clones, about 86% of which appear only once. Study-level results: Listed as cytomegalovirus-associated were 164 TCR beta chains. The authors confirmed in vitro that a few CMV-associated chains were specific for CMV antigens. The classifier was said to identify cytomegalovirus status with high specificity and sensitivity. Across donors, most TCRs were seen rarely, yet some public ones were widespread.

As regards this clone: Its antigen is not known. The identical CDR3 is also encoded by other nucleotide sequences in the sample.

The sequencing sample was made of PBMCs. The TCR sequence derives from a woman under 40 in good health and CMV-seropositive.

CDR3 loop: CAWSVAGGQPQHF. The CDR3 DNA sequence: TGTGCCTGGAGTGTGGCAGGGGGTCAGCCCCAGCATTTT. The chain joins TRBV30 to TRBJ1-5; 7 positions agree with TRBD1. Germline lookup yields CDR1 GTSNPN and CDR2 SVGIG (reference sequence). The CDR3 spans 13 residues. V was pared by 0 bases and J by 6 bases, with 2 bases of the junction left unmatched.